A selection of T cell receptor beta chains follows, all from one sample in a study of shared clonotypes between healthy human individuals. The table came from immunoSEQ multiplex PCR; TCRdb's copy has only in-frame clones and leaves some out. The sample records approximately 2.5 million clones, just over 90% being singletons. Sequencing input: naive CD4+ T cells sorted from blood. The receptors come from a man aged 18-30 years in good health. CDR3s include the opening cysteine and the closing phenylalanine or tryptophan. A D gene is named only where the DNA matches it firmly. Expanded clones get a size class; other rows say once, few or many, or leave the size out.

>-|-|TRBV18|TRBJ2-6
CASSPGQNSGANVLTF
TGTGCCAGCTCACCCGGACAGAACTCTGGGGCCAACGTCCTGACTTTC
>-|-|TRBV27|TRBJ2-7
CASRFRSIGEQYF
TGTGCCAGCAGGTTTCGGTCCATCGGCGAGCAGTACTTC
>-|-|TRBV10-3|TRBJ1-5
CAISGSRNQPQHF
TGTGCCATCAGTGGGTCCCGCAATCAGCCCCAGCATTTT
>-|TRBD2|TRBV15|TRBJ2-7
CATSLRPSGRLHEQYF
TGTGCCACCAGCCTCCGACCTAGCGGGAGGCTCCACGAGCAGTACTTC
>-|TRBD2|TRBV10-3|TRBJ2-7
CAISPASGAGHEQYF
TGTGCCATCAGTCCCGCCAGCGGGGCCGGGCACGAGCAGTACTTC
>-|-|TRBV19|TRBJ1-2
CASSIRGTYGYTF
TGTGCCAGTAGTATTAGGGGAACCTATGGCTACACCTTC
>-|TRBD1|TRBV11-2|TRBJ1-2
CASSTGQGGYTF
TGTGCCAGCAGCACCGGACAGGGTGGCTACACCTTC
>-|TRBD1|TRBV6-5|TRBJ1-5
CASRRDRGLGQPQHF
TGTGCCAGCAGACGCGACAGGGGTTTGGGGCAGCCCCAGCATTTT
>-|TRBD1|TRBV5-1|TRBJ1-5
CASASGTGNEPQHF
TGCGCCAGCGCCTCCGGGACAGGGAACGAGCCCCAGCATTTT
>once|TRBD2|TRBV2|TRBJ2-1
CASSELAGSYNEQFF
TGTGCCAGCAGTGAACTAGCGGGATCCTACAATGAGCAGTTCTTC
>-|TRBD2|TRBV6-5|TRBJ2-1
CASSYSSLAGVYEQFF
TGTGCCAGCAGTTACTCGAGCCTAGCGGGAGTCTATGAGCAGTTCTTC
>-|-|TRBV7-8|TRBJ1-4
CASSLMRATTNEKLFF
TGTGCCAGCAGTTTGATGCGGGCCACAACTAATGAAAAACTGTTTTTT